Described below is a single T cell receptor beta chain sequence and its context. Source study methods: For nucleated cells, counts were estimated from reference gene primer amplification. Repertoires were generated with immunoSEQ multiplex PCR, while TCRdb's copy carries only in-frame clones and drops some. V and J calls and clone size follow that table, whereas D and trimming were derived from the DNA. The repertoire holds around 140,000 clones, with around nine tenths as singletons. This entry belongs to a study of blood T cell repertoires in COVID-19. Study information: Specimens from acute and convalescent COVID-19 originated in the United States, Italy and Spain. From T cells, B-cell-depleted T cells, or PBMCs came the material, which was cDNA or gDNA.

CDR3 length: 16 residues. V dropped 0 bases and J dropped 2 bases, with 8 bases sitting between them. From germline, CDR1 is LGHNA and CDR2 YSLEER. The sequencing sample was made of peripheral blood. V gene TRBV4-3 combines with J gene TRBJ2-6; tentative D call: TRBD2 (6 bases). This receptor was taken from a human donor in a cohort sampled during active COVID-19. CDR3 loop: CASSQDGGTGANVLTF. As DNA, the CDR3 is TGCGCCAGCAGCCAAGATGGGGGGACTGGGGCCAACGTCCTGACTTTC.